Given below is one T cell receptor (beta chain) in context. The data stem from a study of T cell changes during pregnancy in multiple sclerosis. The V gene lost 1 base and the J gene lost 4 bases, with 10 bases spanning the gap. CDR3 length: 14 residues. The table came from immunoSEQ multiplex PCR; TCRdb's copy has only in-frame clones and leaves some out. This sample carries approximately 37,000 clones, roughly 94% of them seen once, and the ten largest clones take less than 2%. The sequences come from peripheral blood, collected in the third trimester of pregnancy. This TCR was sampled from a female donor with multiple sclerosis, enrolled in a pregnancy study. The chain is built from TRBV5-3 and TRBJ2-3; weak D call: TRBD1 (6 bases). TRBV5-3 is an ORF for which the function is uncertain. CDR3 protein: CARSLRTGSDTQYF. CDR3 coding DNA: TGTGCCAGAAGCTTGAGAACAGGGTCAGATACGCAGTATTTT.